These T cell receptor beta chains were read from a single sample in a study of blood T cell repertoires in COVID-19. Using immunoSEQ multiplex PCR, the repertoire was profiled, and TCRdb retains in-frame clones only, with some absent. The table has 50,000 or so clones, 90% seen once; the top ten hold about 8.9%. Sequenced material: peripheral blood. The receptors were gathered from an elderly woman with acute or convalescent COVID-19. CDR3s include the opening cysteine and the closing phenylalanine or tryptophan. D genes are given only for firm matches. The size field is filled for only some rows; it gives once, few, many or a size class.

D	J	size	V	DNA	CDR3
TRBD1	TRBJ1-6	.	TRBV6-2/TRBV6-3	TGTGCCAGCAGTCCGGACAGGGTGGGTTCACCCCTCCACTTT	CASSPDRVGSPLHF
.	TRBJ1-1	.	TRBV5-3	TGTGCCAGAAGCCATACAGGGTTCACTGAAGCTTTCTTT	CARSHTGFTEAFF
TRBD1	TRBJ1-2	.	TRBV6-5	TGTGCCAGCAGTTACTCGGGGGACAGCGCCTATGGCTACACCTTC	CASSYSGDSAYGYTF
.	TRBJ1-1	.	TRBV5-1	TGCGCCAGCAGCCCACTAACTAGGAACACTGAAGCTTTCTTT	CASSPLTRNTEAFF
TRBD1	TRBJ1-1	.	TRBV5-1	TGCGCCAGCAGCTTGGGGGACAGGGGGTGGAACACTGAAGCTTTCTTT	CASSLGDRGWNTEAFF
.	TRBJ1-4	.	TRBV9	TGTGCCAGCAGCGTAACCCCAACCCAGGGTTCAACTAATGAAAAACTGTTTTTT	CASSVTPTQGSTNEKLFF
.	TRBJ2-1	.	TRBV5-1	TGCGCCAGCAGCTTGTCGACAAATGAGCAGTTCTTC	CASSLSTNEQFF
TRBD1	TRBJ1-4	.	TRBV7-8	TGTGCCAGCAGCTTAGTAGGGGGCAAAGAAAAACTGTTTTTT	CASSLVGGKEKLFF
TRBD1	TRBJ1-3	once	TRBV14	TGTGCCAGCAGCCATCGACAGGGGGTATACTCTGGAAACACCATATATTTT	CASSHRQGVYSGNTIYF
.	TRBJ2-7	.	TRBV3-1/TRBV3-2	TGTGCCAGCAGCCTGGGACTGTCTGTTTCACCCGAGCAGTACTTC	CASSLGLSVSPEQYF
.	TRBJ1-4	.	TRBV30	TGTGCCTGGAGACTGAAGGGGTCCCCAAATGAAAAACTGTTTTTT	CAWRLKGSPNEKLFF
.	TRBJ2-5	.	TRBV7-9	TGTGCCAGCAGCTCCTACCAAGAGACCCAGTACTTC	CASSSYQETQYF
TRBD2	TRBJ2-3	.	TRBV30	TGTGCCTGGAGTGTACATGTCGGGACTAGCCGCTCCTCGGATACGCAGTATTTT	CAWSVHVGTSRSSDTQYF
TRBD2	TRBJ2-1	.	TRBV6-1	TGTGCCAGCAGTGAAGGGGGACTAGCGGGAGACAATGAGCAGTTCTTC	CASSEGGLAGDNEQFF
TRBD2	TRBJ2-7	.	TRBV7-8	TGTGCCAGCAGCACTGAAGCGACTAGCGGGCCCTCCTACGAGCAGTACTTC	CASSTEATSGPSYEQYF
.	TRBJ1-1	.	TRBV11-2	TGTGCCAGCAGCTTAGCAACTGAAGCTTTCTTT	CASSLATEAFF
.	TRBJ1-2	.	TRBV7-2	TGTGCCAGCACCCCCAGGGTGGACTATGGCTACACCTTC	CASTPRVDYGYTF
TRBD2	TRBJ2-2	.	TRBV5-4	TGTGCCAGCAGCTTGAAGGGAGGGAAGCCCGGGGAGCTGTTTTTT	CASSLKGGKPGELFF
TRBD1	TRBJ2-1	.	TRBV27	TGTGCCAGCACCCCTAAGGACAGGGACCTTTACAATGAGCAGTTCTTC	CASTPKDRDLYNEQFF
.	TRBJ1-3	.	TRBV3-1/TRBV3-2	TGTGCCAGCAGCCCGAGTTTGATAGAAAACACCATATATTTT	CASSPSLIENTIYF
TRBD2	TRBJ2-1	.	TRBV6-5	TGTGCCAGCGGACAGAGCGGGAGGTTCAACAATGAGCAGTTCTTC	CASGQSGRFNNEQFF
.	TRBJ1-2	.	TRBV7-9	TGTGCCAGCAGCTTAGCGCGCGACAGCCCAGTCTGCACCTTC	CASSLARDSPVCTF
TRBD1	TRBJ1-2	.	TRBV6-4	TGTGCCAGCAGTGACAACAAGGCAGGGGGGCATATCTATGGCTACACCTTC	CASSDNKAGGHIYGYTF
TRBD1	TRBJ1-1	.	TRBV7-2	TGTGCCAGCAGCGCATGGGACAGGCGGGTCACTGAAGCTTTCTTT	CASSAWDRRVTEAFF
.	TRBJ1-6	.	TRBV27	TGTGCCAGCAGAAGTTTCCGGGAAAATTCACCCCTCCACTTT	CASRSFRENSPLHF
TRBD1	TRBJ2-2	.	TRBV11-3	TGTGCCAGCAGCCGACAGGGCGGCATCGGGGAGCTGTTTTTT	CASSRQGGIGELFF
.	TRBJ1-2	.	TRBV28	TGTGCCAGCAGTTTAACACAGGATTTACCCCCGGGCACCTTC	CASSLTQDLPPGTF
.	TRBJ2-7	.	TRBV30	TGTGCCTGGAGACAAGCGGGCGCGACTGGGGAGCAGTACTTC	CAWRQAGATGEQYF
TRBD2	TRBJ2-2	.	TRBV11-2	TGTGCCAGCAGCCCCCGCGGGACTAGCGGGAGGACGAACACCGGGGAGCTGTTTTTT	CASSPRGTSGRTNTGELFF
TRBD1	TRBJ1-5	.	TRBV19	TGTGCCAGTAGGCTAACAGGGGGCCCTAGCAATCAGCCCCAGCATTTT	CASRLTGGPSNQPQHF
.	TRBJ1-2	.	TRBV12-3/TRBV12-4	TGTGCCAGCAGTCCGCGGACAGTTGATGGCTACACCTTC	CASSPRTVDGYTF
TRBD1	TRBJ2-5	.	TRBV5-6	TGTGCCAGCAGCACAGGGGGAGAGACCCAGTACTTC	CASSTGGETQYF
.	TRBJ2-5	.	TRBV6-5	TGTGCCAGCAGTTCCGCCTCGACCAAAAGGGGGGAGACCCAGTACTTC	CASSSASTKRGETQYF
.	TRBJ1-5	.	TRBV12-3/TRBV12-4	TGTGCCAGCAGCCAAAGAGCAGGTCAGCCCCAGCATTTT	CASSQRAGQPQHF
TRBD2	TRBJ2-1	.	TRBV11-3	TGTGCCAGCAGCGTACTAGCGGGAGGGTCTATTGTTGAGCAGTTCTTC	CASSVLAGGSIVEQFF
.	TRBJ1-4	.	TRBV3-1/TRBV3-2	TGTGCCAGCAGCCAAGATTACAGGGCGGTGGGGGAAAAACTGTTTTTT	CASSQDYRAVGEKLFF
TRBD2	TRBJ2-5	.	TRBV6-2/TRBV6-3	TGTGCCAGCAGTTACTATCCTAGCGGGATCGTAATAGAGACCCAGTACTTC	CASSYYPSGIVIETQYF
TRBD1	TRBJ1-2	.	TRBV6-5	TGTGCCAGCAGTCGGGACAGGGTAGGTGGCTACACCTTC	CASSRDRVGGYTF
.	TRBJ2-1	.	TRBV18	TGTGCCAGCTCACCATCCCCGCGGGAGCAGTTCTTC	CASSPSPREQFF
.	TRBJ1-6	.	TRBV7-9	TGTGCCAGCAGCAATCAGATAAGCTCCTATAATTCACCCCTCCACTTT	CASSNQISSYNSPLHF
TRBD1	TRBJ1-1	.	TRBV27	TGTGCCAGCAGTCGGGACAGGGGGCTTACTGAAGCTTTCTTT	CASSRDRGLTEAFF
.	TRBJ2-2	once	TRBV5-4	TGTGCCAGCAGCATAGGACAGAACACCGGGGAGCTGTTTTTT	CASSIGQNTGELFF
.	TRBJ1-6	.	TRBV2	TGTGCCAGCAGCCTGACCGGGAATTCACCCCTCCACTTT	CASSLTGNSPLHF
TRBD1	TRBJ2-1	.	TRBV11-3	TGTGCCAGCAGCTTAGGACAGGGGGTCGATGAGCAGTTCTTC	CASSLGQGVDEQFF
.	TRBJ1-4	.	TRBV6-1	TGTGCCAGCAGTGAAGTAGTCAGGGGTAGGATCACTAATGAAAAACTGTTTTTT	CASSEVVRGRITNEKLFF
.	TRBJ1-1	.	TRBV29-1	TGCAGCGTTGCCAGGATGAACACTGAAGCTTTCTTT	CSVARMNTEAFF
.	TRBJ1-6	once	TRBV9	TGTGCCAGCAGCGCCCACTCCGAGGGTAATTCACCCCTCCACTTT	CASSAHSEGNSPLHF
.	TRBJ1-1	.	TRBV29-1	TGCAGCGTTGGCGTGCGGGACACTGAAGCTTTCTTT	CSVGVRDTEAFF
TRBD2	TRBJ2-4	.	TRBV10-3	TGTGCCATCAGTGAGATCCCCTCTAGCGGACAAAACATTCAGTACTTC	CAISEIPSSGQNIQYF
TRBD2	TRBJ2-3	.	TRBV4-1	TGCGCCAGCAGCCAAGTGGGACTAGCGGGACCAACGCAGTATTTT	CASSQVGLAGPTQYF
TRBD1	TRBJ2-6	.	TRBV7-3	TGTGCCAGCAGCTGGGCCGGGACAGGGTCCCACTCTGGGGCCAACGTCCTGACTTTC	CASSWAGTGSHSGANVLTF
.	TRBJ1-1	.	TRBV21-1	TGTGCCAGCCCCCAGGAACAGAGCCTAACCATGAACACTGAAGCTTTCTTT	CASPQEQSLTMNTEAFF
TRBD1	TRBJ1-1	.	TRBV5-6	TGTGCCAGCAGCTTGTCGGACAGGGTAGCTACTGAAGCTTTCTTT	CASSLSDRVATEAFF
TRBD1	TRBJ1-6	.	TRBV18	TGTGCCAGCTCCCGCGGACAGGAGGCGAATTCACCCCTCCACTTT	CASSRGQEANSPLHF